This T cell receptor beta chain is from a study of read filtering for tumor transcriptome and immune sequencing. This clonotype has at least ten counts. This library used 300 to 450 ng RNA and molecular barcoded adaptors spanning alpha/delta and beta/gamma chains. TCRdb ran MiXCR on the reads and lists one entry per CDR3 protein. The sample has about 45,000 distinct CDR3 sequences, 20% seen once; the top ten hold 30% to 45%. Sequenced: a population of CD138-negative cells sorted from bone marrow. The TCR sequence derives from a donor aged 40 or older with multiple myeloma.

The CDR3 sequence is CASSRGGSRSSYNSPLHF. Written as DNA, the CDR3 is TGTGCCAGCAGCAGAGGAGGTAGCAGGAGCTCCTATAATTCACCCCTCCACTTT. This rearrangement joins TRBV3-1 to TRBJ1-6; no definite D call. This CDR3 region has 18 residues. Trimming stripped 5 bases from V and 0 bases from J, with 17 bases between. Germline CDR1 reads LGHDT; CDR2 reads YNNKEL (reference sequence).